A selection of T cell receptor beta chains follows, all from one sample in a study of cytomegalovirus exposure and HLA in healthy donors. TCRdb's copy holds only in-frame clones and misses some; the assay was immunoSEQ multiplex PCR. The table records about 100,000 clones, around 79% of them present only once. The sequencing sample was made of PBMCs. Every receptor here comes from a woman aged 40 to 50 in good health and CMV-seronegative. Both conserved end residues are trimmed from each CDR3.

j_gene: TRBJ2-1
v_gene: TRBV29-1
CDR3aa: SVGGTSGGTRADEQF

j_gene: TRBJ1-2
v_gene: TRBV6-6
CDR3aa: ASSYPPLTASYGYT

j_gene: TRBJ2-2
v_gene: TRBV19
CDR3aa: ASSIQSTGELF

j_gene: TRBJ1-2
v_gene: TRBV2
CDR3aa: ASGTGLGYGYT

j_gene: TRBJ1-5
v_gene: TRBV6-5
CDR3aa: ASGTGDAQPQH

j_gene: TRBJ2-7
v_gene: TRBV5-5
CDR3aa: ASSLSRGSYEQY

j_gene: TRBJ2-2
v_gene: TRBV9
CDR3aa: ASSVLSSRYTGELF

j_gene: TRBJ2-2
v_gene: TRBV6-4
CDR3aa: ASSGMGEANTGELF

j_gene: TRBJ2-3
v_gene: TRBV19
CDR3aa: ASSIIVWTGGPDTQY

j_gene: TRBJ1-3
v_gene: TRBV5-1
CDR3aa: ASSLAGRDTIY

j_gene: TRBJ2-5
v_gene: TRBV19
CDR3aa: ASSIGPATSPGETQY

j_gene: TRBJ1-3
v_gene: TRBV28
CDR3aa: ASSLLEGPRSGNTIY

j_gene: TRBJ2-7
v_gene: TRBV27
CDR3aa: ASSFFGGGAPYEQY

j_gene: TRBJ2-4
v_gene: TRBV21-1
CDR3aa: ASSSLGLPLAKNIQY

j_gene: TRBJ2-3
v_gene: TRBV9
CDR3aa: ASSALAGEDTQY

j_gene: TRBJ2-4
v_gene: TRBV28
CDR3aa: ASSSLATGEENIQY

j_gene: TRBJ2-1
v_gene: TRBV30
CDR3aa: AWASSGNEQF

j_gene: TRBJ1-1
v_gene: TRBV4-3
CDR3aa: ASSQDRFSGVDAHEAF

j_gene: TRBJ1-6
v_gene: TRBV7-9
CDR3aa: SSSHPGSSYNSPLH

j_gene: TRBJ2-5
v_gene: TRBV28
CDR3aa: ASSSKTSGSFETQY

j_gene: TRBJ2-7
v_gene: TRBV4-3
CDR3aa: ASSQFRGQGPYEQY

j_gene: TRBJ2-1
v_gene: TRBV4-2
CDR3aa: ASSQEVSSYNEQF

j_gene: TRBJ1-4
v_gene: TRBV19
CDR3aa: ASKQDRAGEKLF

j_gene: TRBJ2-5
v_gene: TRBV5-3
CDR3aa: ARSGGQGAPQETQY

j_gene: TRBJ1-6
v_gene: TRBV6-5
CDR3aa: ASTPTGARSPLH

j_gene: TRBJ2-7
v_gene: TRBV9
CDR3aa: ASSAGQGGYEQY

j_gene: TRBJ2-3
v_gene: TRBV16
CDR3aa: ASSLQRRETDTQY

j_gene: TRBJ2-7
v_gene: TRBV4-2
CDR3aa: ASSGGSSSGSFHEQY

j_gene: TRBJ2-1
v_gene: TRBV6-6
CDR3aa: ASSFRTPHYNEQF

j_gene: TRBJ2-5
v_gene: TRBV7-6
CDR3aa: ASSPLDRARETQY

j_gene: TRBJ1-6
v_gene: TRBV6-5
CDR3aa: ASSPHSRFYSPLH

j_gene: TRBJ1-4
v_gene: TRBV14
CDR3aa: ASSQGSGGEKLF

j_gene: TRBJ2-7
v_gene: TRBV28
CDR3aa: ASSLLQGVEQY

j_gene: TRBJ2-1
v_gene: TRBV7-3
CDR3aa: ASSPYSASSYNEQF

j_gene: TRBJ2-7
v_gene: TRBV6-5
CDR3aa: ASSYSMDRGYEQY

j_gene: -
v_gene: TRBV27
CDR3aa: ASRPLGQNYEQY

j_gene: TRBJ2-7
v_gene: TRBV7-2
CDR3aa: ASSLGGQGAYEQY

j_gene: TRBJ2-3
v_gene: TRBV5-1
CDR3aa: ASSLAEANTDTQY

j_gene: TRBJ2-5
v_gene: TRBV5-1
CDR3aa: ASSSPHLGTQY

j_gene: TRBJ1-1
v_gene: TRBV9
CDR3aa: ASSPSPGQGTEAF

j_gene: TRBJ2-3
v_gene: TRBV18
CDR3aa: ASSPLSSTDTQY

j_gene: TRBJ1-6
v_gene: TRBV11-2
CDR3aa: ASSFMTGDSPLH

j_gene: TRBJ1-2
v_gene: TRBV7-6
CDR3aa: ASLVRQDRGYT

j_gene: TRBJ2-7
v_gene: TRBV20-1
CDR3aa: SGSRDYEQY

j_gene: TRBJ1-2
v_gene: TRBV20-1
CDR3aa: SAFTGDGYT

j_gene: TRBJ2-7
v_gene: TRBV6-5
CDR3aa: ASRPVAGEQY

j_gene: TRBJ1-2
v_gene: TRBV16
CDR3aa: ASSQVGKAGYT